The text below deals with one T cell receptor (beta chain). Antigen specificity is unknown. It was healthy bone marrow donors who served as donors. The data belong to a study of cytomegalovirus exposure and HLA in healthy donors. Study at large: About 85 million unique TCRs from HLA-typed donors were held in an early release of data. Whole-study findings and limits: In a later analysis, at a false discovery rate of 0.05, approximately 15,000 TCR beta sequences matched HLA alleles. Most TCR sequences were rare, but some public TCRs occurred in many donors.

60 Vbeta and 13 Jbeta primers were used in PCR. Clones were read by immunoSEQ multiplex PCR, and TCRdb kept only the in-frame ones, dropping some. The sample carries 150,000 to 160,000 clones, about 80% recorded once. Per germline, CDR1 MGHRA and CDR2 YSYEKL. The CDR3 contains 22 residues. The V gene end was trimmed by 3 bases and the J gene end by 0 bases; junction bases not matched to a gene: 22. This chain links TRBV4-1 with TRBJ2-1; the match to TRBD2 covers 8 bases. Sequencing was performed on PBMCs. The TCR originated in a man aged 30 to 39 in good health and CMV-seropositive. DNA of the CDR3: TGCGCCAGCAGCCACACCACCCAACTAGCGGAGTCCCTTAAGAGCTCCTACAATGAGCAGTTCTTC. Translation gives CASSHTTQLAESLKSSYNEQFF.